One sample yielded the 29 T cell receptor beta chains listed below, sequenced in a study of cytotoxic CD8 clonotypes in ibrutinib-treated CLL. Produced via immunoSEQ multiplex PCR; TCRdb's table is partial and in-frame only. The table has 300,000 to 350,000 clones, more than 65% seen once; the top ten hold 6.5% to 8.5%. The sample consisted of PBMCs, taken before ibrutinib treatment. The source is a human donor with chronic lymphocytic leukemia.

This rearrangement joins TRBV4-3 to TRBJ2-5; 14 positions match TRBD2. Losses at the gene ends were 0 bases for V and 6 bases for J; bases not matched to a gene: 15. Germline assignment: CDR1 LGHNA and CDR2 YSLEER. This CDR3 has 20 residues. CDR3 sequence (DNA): TGCGCCAGCAGCCAAGATCCATTGGGGACTAGCGGGGGAGAGGCCCAGACCCAGTACTTC. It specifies CASSQDPLGTSGGEAQTQYF.

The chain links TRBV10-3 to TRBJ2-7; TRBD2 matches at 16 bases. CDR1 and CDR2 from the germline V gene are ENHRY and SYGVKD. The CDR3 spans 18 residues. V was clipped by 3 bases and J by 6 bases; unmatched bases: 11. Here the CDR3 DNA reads TGTGCCATCAGTGATGACGGGACTAGCGGGAGGGCCTCTAGCGAGCAGTACTTC. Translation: CAISDDGTSGRASSEQYF.

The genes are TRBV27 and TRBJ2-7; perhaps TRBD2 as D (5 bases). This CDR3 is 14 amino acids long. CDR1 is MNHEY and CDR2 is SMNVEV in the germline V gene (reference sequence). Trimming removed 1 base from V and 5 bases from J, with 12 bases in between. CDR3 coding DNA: TGTGCCAGCAGTTTATTGGGTGGAGGACACGAGCAGTACTTC. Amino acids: CASSLLGGGHEQYF.

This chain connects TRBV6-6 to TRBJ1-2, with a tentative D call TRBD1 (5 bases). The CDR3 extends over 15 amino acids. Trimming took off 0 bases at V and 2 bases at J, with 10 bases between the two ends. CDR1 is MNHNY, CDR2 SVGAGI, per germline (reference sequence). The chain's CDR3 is CASSYSGRRNYGYTF. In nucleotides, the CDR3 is TGTGCCAGCAGTTACTCGGGACGCAGGAACTATGGCTACACCTTC.

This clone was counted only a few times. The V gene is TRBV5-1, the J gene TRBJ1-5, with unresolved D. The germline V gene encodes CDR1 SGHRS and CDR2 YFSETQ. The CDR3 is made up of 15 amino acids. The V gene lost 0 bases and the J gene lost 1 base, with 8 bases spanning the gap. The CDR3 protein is CASSLGAESNQPQHF. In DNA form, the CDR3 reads TGCGCCAGCAGCTTGGGTGCTGAAAGCAATCAGCCCCAGCATTTT.

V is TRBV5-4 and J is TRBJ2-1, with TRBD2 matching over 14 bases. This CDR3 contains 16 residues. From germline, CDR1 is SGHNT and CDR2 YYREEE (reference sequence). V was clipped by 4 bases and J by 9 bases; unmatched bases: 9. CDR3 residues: CASSTGLAGGSGEQFF. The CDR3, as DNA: TGTGCCAGCAGCACCGGACTAGCGGGAGGATCTGGTGAGCAGTTCTTC.

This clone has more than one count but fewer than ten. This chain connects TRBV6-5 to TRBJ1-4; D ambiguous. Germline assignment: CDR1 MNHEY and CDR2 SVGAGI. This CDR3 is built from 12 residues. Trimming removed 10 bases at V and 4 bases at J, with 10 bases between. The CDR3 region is CATSRGNEKLFF. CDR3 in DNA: TGTGCCACCAGCCGGGGTAATGAAAAACTGTTTTTT.

The CDR3 sequence is CASSQELVRGLNEQFF. In nucleotides, the CDR3 is TGCGCCAGCAGCCAAGAACTGGTAAGGGGGCTTAATGAGCAGTTCTTC. The rearrangement links TRBV4-1 to TRBJ2-1; 7 bases line up with TRBD1. CDR1 is MGHRA, CDR2 YSYEKL, per germline. V dropped 0 bases and J dropped 7; count of bases not matched to a gene: 9. This CDR3 contains 16 residues.

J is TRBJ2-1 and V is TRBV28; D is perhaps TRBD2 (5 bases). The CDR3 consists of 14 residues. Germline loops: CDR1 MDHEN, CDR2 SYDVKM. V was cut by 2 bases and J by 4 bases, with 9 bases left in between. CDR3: CASSLERQYNEQFF. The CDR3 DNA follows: TGTGCCAGCAGTTTAGAGCGGCAGTACAATGAGCAGTTCTTC.

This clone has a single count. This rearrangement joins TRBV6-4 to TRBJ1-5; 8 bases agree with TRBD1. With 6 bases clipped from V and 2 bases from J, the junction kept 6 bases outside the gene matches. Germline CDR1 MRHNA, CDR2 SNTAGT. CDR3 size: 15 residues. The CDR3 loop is CASSRDRGGNQPQHF. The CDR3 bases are TGTGCCAGCAGCCGAGACAGGGGAGGCAATCAGCCCCAGCATTTT.

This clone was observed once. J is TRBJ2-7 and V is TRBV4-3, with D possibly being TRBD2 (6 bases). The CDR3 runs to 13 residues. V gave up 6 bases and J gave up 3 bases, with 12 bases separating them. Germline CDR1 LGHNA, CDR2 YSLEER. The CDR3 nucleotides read TGCGCCAGCAGTACGGACTACTACTACGAGCAGTACTTC. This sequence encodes CASSTDYYYEQYF.

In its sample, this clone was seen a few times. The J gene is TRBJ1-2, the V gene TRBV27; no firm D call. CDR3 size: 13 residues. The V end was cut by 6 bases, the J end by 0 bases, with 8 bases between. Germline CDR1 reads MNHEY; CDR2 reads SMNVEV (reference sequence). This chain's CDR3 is CASSPDTNYGYTF. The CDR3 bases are TGTGCCAGCAGCCCCGACACTAACTATGGCTACACCTTC.

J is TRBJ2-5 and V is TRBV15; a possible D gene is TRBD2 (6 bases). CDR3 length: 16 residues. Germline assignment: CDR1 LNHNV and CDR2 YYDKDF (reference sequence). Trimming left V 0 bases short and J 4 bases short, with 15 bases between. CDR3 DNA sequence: TGTGCCACCAGCAGAGACCGTGCGGTGGGGGGAGAGACCCAGTACTTC. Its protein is CATSRDRAVGGETQYF.

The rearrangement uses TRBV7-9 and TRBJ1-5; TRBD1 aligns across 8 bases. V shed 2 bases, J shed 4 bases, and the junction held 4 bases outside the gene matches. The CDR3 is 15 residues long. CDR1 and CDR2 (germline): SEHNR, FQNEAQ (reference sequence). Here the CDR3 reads CASSLFQGANQPQHF. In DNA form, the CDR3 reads TGTGCCAGCAGCTTATTTCAGGGGGCGAATCAGCCCCAGCATTTT.

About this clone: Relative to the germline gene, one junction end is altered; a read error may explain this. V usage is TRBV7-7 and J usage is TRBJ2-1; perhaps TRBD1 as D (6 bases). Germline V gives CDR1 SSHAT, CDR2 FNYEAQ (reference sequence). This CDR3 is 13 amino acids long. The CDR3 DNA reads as TGTGCTAGCAGCTTGGACAGAAACAATGAGCAGTTCTTC. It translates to CASSLDRNNEQFF.

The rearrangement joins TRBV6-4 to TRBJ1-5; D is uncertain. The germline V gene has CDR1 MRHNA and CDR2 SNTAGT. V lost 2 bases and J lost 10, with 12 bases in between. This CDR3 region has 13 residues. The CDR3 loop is CASSDRWPRPQHF. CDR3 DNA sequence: TGTGCCAGCAGTGACAGATGGCCGCGACCCCAGCATTTT.

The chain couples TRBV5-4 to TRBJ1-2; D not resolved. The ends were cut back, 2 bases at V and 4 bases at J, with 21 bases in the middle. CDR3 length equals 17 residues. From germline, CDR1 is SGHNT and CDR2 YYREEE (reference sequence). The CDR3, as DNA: TGTGCCAGCAGCTTTGTACCGAAACGACACGGGCCCTATGGCTACACCTTC. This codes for CASSFVPKRHGPYGYTF.

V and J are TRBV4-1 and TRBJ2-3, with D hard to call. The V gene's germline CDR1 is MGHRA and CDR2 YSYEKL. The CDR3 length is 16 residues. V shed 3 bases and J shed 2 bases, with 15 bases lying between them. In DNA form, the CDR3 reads TGCGCCAGCAGCCAGAGCTTACGGAGCTCCACAGATACGCAGTATTTT. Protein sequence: CASSQSLRSSTDTQYF.

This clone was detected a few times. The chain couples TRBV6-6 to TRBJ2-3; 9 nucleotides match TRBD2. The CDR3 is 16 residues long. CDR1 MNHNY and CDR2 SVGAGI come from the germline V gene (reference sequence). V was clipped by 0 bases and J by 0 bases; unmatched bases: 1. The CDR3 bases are TGTGCCAGCAGTTACTCGGCGGGAGGGAGCACAGATACGCAGTATTTT. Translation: CASSYSAGGSTDTQYF.

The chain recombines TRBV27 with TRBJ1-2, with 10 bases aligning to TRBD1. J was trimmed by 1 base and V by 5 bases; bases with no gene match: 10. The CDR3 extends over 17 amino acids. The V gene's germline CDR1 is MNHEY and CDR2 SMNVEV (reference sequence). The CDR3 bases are TGTGCCAGCAGTGGCACGCCGGGGACAGGGGTTAACTATGGCTACACCTTC. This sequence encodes CASSGTPGTGVNYGYTF.

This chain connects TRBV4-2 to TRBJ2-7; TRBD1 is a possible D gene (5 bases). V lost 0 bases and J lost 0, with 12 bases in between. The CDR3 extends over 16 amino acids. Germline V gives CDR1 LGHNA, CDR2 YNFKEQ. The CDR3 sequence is CASSQEATASSYEQYF. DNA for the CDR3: TGTGCCAGCAGCCAAGAGGCGACAGCGAGCTCCTACGAGCAGTACTTC.

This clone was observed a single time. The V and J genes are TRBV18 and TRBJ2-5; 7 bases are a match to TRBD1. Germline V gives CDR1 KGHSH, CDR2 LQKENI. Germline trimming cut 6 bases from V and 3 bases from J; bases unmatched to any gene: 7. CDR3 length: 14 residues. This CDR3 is CASSVGTAEETQYF. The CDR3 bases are TGTGCCAGCTCCGTAGGGACAGCTGAAGAGACCCAGTACTTC.

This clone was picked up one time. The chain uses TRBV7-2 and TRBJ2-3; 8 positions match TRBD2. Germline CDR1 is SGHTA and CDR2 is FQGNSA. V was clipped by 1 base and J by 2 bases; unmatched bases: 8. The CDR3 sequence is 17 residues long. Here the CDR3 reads CASSLEGSGRDTDTQYF. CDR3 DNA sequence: TGTGCCAGCAGCTTAGAGGGCAGCGGGAGAGACACAGATACGCAGTATTTT.

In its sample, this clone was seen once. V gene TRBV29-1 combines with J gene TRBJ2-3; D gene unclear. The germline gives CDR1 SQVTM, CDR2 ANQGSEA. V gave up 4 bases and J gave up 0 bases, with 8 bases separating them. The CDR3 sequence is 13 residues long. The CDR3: CSVAWDSTDTQYF. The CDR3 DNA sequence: TGCAGCGTTGCGTGGGATAGCACAGATACGCAGTATTTT.

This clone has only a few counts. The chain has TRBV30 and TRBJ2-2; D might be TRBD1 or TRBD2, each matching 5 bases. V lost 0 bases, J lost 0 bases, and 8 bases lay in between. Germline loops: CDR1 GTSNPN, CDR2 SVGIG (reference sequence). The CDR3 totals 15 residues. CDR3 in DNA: TGTGCCTGGAGTGTGGGGGACGCGAACACCGGGGAGCTGTTTTTT. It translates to CAWSVGDANTGELFF.

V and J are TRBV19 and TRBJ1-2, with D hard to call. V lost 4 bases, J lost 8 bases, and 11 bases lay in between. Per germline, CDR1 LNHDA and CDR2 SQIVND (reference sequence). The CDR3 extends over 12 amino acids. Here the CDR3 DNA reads TGTGCCAGTAGTACCCCATGGTACGGCTACACCTTC. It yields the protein CASSTPWYGYTF.

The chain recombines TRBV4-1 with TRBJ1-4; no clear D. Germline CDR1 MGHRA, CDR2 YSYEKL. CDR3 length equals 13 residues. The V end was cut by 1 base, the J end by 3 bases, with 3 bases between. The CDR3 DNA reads TGCGCCAGCAGCCAAGCCTCTAATGAAAAACTGTTTTTT. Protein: CASSQASNEKLFF.

In DNA, the CDR3 is TGCAGCGTTGCGGCAGGGAGTTACGAGCAGTACTTC. It yields the protein CSVAAGSYEQYF. The chain links TRBV29-1 to TRBJ2-7; the D gene could be TRBD1 or TRBD2 (5 bases each). In germline, CDR1 is SQVTM, CDR2 ANQGSEA. The CDR3 runs 12 residues. Trimming stripped 4 bases from V and 4 bases from J, with 11 bases between.

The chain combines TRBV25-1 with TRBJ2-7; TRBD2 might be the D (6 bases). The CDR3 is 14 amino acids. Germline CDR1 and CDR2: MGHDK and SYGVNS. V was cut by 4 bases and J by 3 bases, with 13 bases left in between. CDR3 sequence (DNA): TGTGCCAGCAGTGCCCGGGGGACGAGCTACGAGCAGTACTTC. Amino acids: CASSARGTSYEQYF.